The 3 T cell receptor beta chains below were found in one sample sequenced in a study of beta chain features in type 1 diabetes. Reverse transcribing all isolated RNA meant expressed TCRB transcripts were sequenced. Sequencing was performed with immunoSEQ multiplex PCR; in TCRdb, only in-frame clones are kept and a portion is missing. The sample shows around 250,000 clones, 25% to 35% of them seen only once. Sequenced: central memory CD4+ T cells from blood. These receptors originate from a man aged 25 to 40 in good health.

This clone was found a few times. The chain couples TRBV21-1 to TRBJ2-7; the table's D call, TRBD1, was not checked against the DNA. TRBV21-1 is shown as a pseudogene. The CDR3 is 15 amino acids. The CDR3 DNA is TGTGCCAGCAGCACTACCGGGACAGGGTGCTACGAGCAGTACTTC. Its translation is CASSTTGTGCYEQYF.

The J gene is TRBJ2-7, the V gene TRBV2, with D hard to call. Between the trimmed V and J ends, which lost 4 bases and 3 bases, there was a span of 10 bases. Germline V CDR1 and CDR2: SNHLY, FYNNEI. The CDR3 contains 13 residues. The CDR3 here is CASSVQVFYEQYF. Written as DNA, the CDR3 is TGTGCCAGCAGTGTCCAGGTTTTCTACGAGCAGTACTTC. The complete variable domain, with remaining parts taken from reference TRBV2 and TRBJ2-7, reads EPEVTQTPSHQVTQMGQEVILRCVPISNHLYFYWYRQILGQKVEFLVSFYNNEISEKSEIFDDQFSVERPDGSNFTLKIRSTKLEDSAMYFCASSVQVFYEQYFGPGTRLTVT.

The chain joins TRBV7-2 to TRBJ2-1, with 9 bases fitting TRBD1. Trimming cost V 5 bases and J 8 bases; bases outside gene matches: 10. The CDR3 loop spans 15 amino acids. CDR1 and CDR2 from the germline V gene are SGHTA and FQGNSA. DNA of the CDR3: TGTGCCAGCAGCCCCGGGACAGGGAGAGGGGATGAGCAGTTCTTC. Its translation: CASSPGTGRGDEQFF.